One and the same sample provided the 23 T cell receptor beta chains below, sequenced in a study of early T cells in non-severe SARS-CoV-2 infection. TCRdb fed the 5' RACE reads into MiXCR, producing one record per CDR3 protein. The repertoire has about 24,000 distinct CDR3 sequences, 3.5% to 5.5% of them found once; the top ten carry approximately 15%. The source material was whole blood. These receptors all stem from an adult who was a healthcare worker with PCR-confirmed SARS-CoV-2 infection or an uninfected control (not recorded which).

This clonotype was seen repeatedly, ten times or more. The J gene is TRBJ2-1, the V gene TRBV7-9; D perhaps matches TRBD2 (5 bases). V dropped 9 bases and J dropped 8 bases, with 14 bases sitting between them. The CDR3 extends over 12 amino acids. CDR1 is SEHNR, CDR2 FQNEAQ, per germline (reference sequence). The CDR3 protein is CARTRPGDEQFF. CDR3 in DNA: TGTGCCAGAACTAGACCTGGGGATGAGCAGTTCTTC. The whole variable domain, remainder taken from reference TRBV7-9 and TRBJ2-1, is DTGVSQNPRHKITKRGQNVTFRCDPISEHNRLYWYRQTLGQGPEFLTYFQNEAQLEKSRLLSDRFSAERPKGSFSTLEIQRTEQGDSAMYLCARTRPGDEQFFGPGTRLTVL.

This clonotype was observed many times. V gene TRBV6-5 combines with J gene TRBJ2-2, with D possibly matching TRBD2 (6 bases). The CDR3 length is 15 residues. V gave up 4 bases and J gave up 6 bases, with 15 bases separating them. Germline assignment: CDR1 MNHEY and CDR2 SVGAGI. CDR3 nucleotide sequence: TGTGCCAGCAGTTGGGCGGACTGGGACTCCGGGGAGCTGTTTTTT. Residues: CASSWADWDSGELFF.

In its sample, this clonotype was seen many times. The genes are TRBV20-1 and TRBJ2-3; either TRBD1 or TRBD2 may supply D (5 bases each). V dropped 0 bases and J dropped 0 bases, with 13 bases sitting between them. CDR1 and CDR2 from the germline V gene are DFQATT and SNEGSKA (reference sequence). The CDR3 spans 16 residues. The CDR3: CSARDRGKLSTDTQYF. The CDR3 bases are TGCAGTGCTAGAGATCGGGGCAAGCTCAGCACAGATACGCAGTATTTT.

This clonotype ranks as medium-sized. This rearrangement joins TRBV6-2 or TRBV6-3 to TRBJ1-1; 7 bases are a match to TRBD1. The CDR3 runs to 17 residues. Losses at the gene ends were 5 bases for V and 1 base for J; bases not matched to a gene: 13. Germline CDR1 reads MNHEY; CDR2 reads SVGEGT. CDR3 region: CASSIGWGQPSNTEAFF. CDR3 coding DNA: TGTGCCAGCAGTATAGGTTGGGGACAGCCTTCGAACACTGAAGCTTTCTTT.

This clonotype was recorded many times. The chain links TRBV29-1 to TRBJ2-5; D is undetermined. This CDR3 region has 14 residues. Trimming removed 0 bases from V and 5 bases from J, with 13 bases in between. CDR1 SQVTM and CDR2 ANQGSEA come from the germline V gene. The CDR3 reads CSVEDPRTRETQYF. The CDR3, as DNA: TGCAGCGTTGAAGATCCCAGGACCCGGGAGACCCAGTACTTC.

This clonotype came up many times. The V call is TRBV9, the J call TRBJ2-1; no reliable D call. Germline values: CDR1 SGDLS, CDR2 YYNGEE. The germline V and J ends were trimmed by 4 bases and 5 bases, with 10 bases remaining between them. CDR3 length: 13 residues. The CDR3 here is CASSRRRDNEQFF. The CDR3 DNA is TGTGCCAGCAGCCGTAGGAGAGACAATGAGCAGTTCTTC.

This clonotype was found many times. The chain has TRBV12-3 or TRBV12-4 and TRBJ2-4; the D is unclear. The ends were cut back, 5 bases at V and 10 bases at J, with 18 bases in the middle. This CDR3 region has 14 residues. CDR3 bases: TGTGCCAGCAGTGTACACTCCATGGACGTTATTCAGTACTTC. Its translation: CASSVHSMDVIQYF.

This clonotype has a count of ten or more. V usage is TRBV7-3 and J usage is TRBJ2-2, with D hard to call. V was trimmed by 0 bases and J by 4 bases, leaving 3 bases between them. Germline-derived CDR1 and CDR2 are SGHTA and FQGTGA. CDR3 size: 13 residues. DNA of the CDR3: TGTGCCAGCAGCTTAACTCTCACCGGGGAGCTGTTTTTT. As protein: CASSLTLTGELFF.

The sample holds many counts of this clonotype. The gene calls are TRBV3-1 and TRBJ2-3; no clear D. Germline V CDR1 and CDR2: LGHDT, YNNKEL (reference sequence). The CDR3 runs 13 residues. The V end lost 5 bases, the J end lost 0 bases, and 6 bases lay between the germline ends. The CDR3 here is CASSFQSTDTQYF. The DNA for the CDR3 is TGTGCCAGCAGCTTCCAAAGCACAGATACGCAGTATTTT.

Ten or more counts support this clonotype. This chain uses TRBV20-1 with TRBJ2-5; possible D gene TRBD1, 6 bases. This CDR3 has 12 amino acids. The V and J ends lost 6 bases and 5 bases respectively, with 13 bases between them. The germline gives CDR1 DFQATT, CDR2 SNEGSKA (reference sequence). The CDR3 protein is CSAGGNEETQYF. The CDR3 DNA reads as TGCAGTGCAGGGGGAAACGAGGAGACCCAGTACTTC.

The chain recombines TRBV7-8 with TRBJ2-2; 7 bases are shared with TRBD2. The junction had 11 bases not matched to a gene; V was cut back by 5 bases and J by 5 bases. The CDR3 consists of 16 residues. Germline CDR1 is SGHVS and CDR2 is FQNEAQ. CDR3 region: CASSPGLDSGTGELFF. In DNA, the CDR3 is TGTGCCAGCAGCCCCGGACTAGATAGCGGTACCGGGGAGCTGTTTTTT.

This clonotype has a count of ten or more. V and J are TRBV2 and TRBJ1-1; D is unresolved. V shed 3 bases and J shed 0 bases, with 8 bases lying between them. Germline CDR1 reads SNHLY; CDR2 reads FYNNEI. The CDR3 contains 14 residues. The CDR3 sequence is CASSDGVLNTEAFF. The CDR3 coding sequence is TGTGCCAGCAGTGATGGGGTTTTGAACACTGAAGCTTTCTTT.

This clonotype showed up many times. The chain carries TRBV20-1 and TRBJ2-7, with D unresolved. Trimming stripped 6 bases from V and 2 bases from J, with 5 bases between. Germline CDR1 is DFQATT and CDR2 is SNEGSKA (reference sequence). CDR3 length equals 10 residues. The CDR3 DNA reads TGCAGTGCAACACCCTACGAGCAGTACTTC. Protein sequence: CSATPYEQYF.

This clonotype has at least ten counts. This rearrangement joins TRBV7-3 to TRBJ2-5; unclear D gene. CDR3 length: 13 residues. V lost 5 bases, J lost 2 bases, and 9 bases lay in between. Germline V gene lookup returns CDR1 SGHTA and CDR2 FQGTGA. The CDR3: CASSVTYQETQYF. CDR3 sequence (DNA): TGTGCCAGCAGCGTTACATATCAAGAGACCCAGTACTTC.

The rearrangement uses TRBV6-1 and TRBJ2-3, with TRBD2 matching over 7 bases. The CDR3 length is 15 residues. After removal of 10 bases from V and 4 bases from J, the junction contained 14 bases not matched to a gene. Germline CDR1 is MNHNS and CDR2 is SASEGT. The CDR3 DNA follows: TGTGCCACTCACCGGCGACTAGCAGTGGCAGATACGCAGTATTTT. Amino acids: CATHRRLAVADTQYF.

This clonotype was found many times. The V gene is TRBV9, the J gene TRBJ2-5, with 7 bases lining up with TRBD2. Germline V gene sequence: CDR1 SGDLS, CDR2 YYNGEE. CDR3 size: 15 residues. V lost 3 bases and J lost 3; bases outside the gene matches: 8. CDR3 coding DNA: TGTGCCAGCAGCGCACCAGTAAGCGGGGAAGAGACCCAGTACTTC. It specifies CASSAPVSGEETQYF.

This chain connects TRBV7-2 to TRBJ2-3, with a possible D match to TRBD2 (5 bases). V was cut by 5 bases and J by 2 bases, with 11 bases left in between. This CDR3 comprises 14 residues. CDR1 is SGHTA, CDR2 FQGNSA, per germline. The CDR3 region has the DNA TGTGCCAGCAGCCTACTAGGTGACACAGATACGCAGTATTTT. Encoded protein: CASSLLGDTDTQYF. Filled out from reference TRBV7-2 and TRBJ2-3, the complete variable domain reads GAGVSQSPSNKVTEKGKDVELRCDPISGHTALYWYRQSLGQGLEFLIYFQGNSAPDKSGLPSDRFSAERTGGSVSTLTIQRTQQEDSAVYLCASSLLGDTDTQYFGPGTRLTVL.

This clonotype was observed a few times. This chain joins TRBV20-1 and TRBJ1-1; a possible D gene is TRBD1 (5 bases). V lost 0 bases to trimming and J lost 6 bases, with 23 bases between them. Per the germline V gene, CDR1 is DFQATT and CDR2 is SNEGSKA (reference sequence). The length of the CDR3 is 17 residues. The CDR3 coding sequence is TGCAGTGCTAGAGATTCTCCCCGGGACCGACCTCACCCTGAAGCTTTCTTT. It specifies CSARDSPRDRPHPEAFF.

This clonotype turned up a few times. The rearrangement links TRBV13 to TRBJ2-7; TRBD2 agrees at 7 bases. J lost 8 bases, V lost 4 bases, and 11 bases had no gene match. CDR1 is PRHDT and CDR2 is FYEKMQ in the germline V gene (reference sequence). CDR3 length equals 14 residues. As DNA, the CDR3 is TGTGCCAGCAGCTCGGCGGAGCGGGGAATAAAGCAGTACTTC. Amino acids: CASSSAERGIKQYF.

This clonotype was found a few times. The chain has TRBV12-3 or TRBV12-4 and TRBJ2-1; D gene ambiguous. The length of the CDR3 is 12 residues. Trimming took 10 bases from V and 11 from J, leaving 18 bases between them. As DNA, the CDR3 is TGTGCCACCGAATCACGGGCCAGTAAGCAGTTCTTC. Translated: CATESRASKQFF.

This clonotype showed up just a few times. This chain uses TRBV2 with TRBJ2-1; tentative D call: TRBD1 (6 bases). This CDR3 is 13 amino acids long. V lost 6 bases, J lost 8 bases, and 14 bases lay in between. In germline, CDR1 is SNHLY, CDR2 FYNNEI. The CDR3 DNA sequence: TGTGCCAGCAGCCATGAGACAGGCGATGAGCAGTTCTTC. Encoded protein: CASSHETGDEQFF.

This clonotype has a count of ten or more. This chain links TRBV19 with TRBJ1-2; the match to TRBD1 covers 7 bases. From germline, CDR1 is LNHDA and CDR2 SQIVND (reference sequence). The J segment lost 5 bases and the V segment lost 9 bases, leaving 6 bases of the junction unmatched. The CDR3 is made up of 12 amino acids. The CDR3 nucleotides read TGTGCCAGCCGCGACAGGGTGTATGGCTACACCTTC. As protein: CASRDRVYGYTF.

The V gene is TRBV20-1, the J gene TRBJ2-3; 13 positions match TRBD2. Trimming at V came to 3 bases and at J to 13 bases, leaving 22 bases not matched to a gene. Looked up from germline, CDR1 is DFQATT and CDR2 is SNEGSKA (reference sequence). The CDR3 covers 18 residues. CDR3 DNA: TGCAGTGCTAGGAGGGCAACTAGCGGGAGGGCCATCCCATACGTGGAGTATTTT. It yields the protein CSARRATSGRAIPYVEYF.